This T cell receptor beta chain originates from a study of T-cell memory formation after mild COVID-19. In the study overall: Largely donor-specific TCR clusters were found. Study observations and caveats: Cross-reactive memory appears to have joined, as suggested by some responding clones showing up in pre-infection memory. Among clones contracting day 15 to 85, CD4/CD8 was balanced, whereas later expanders leaned CD4+.

CDR1 SGHTA and CDR2 FQGNSA come from the germline V gene. The CDR3 runs to 14 residues. V was pared by 5 bases and J by 2 bases, with 12 bases between. UMIs and sample barcodes were carried by the TCR alpha and TCR beta cDNA libraries that 5'RACE produced using constant-segment primers. TCRdb called the 5' RACE reads again in MiXCR, with one record for every CDR3 protein. The data contain about 350,000 distinct CDR3 sequences, approximately 13% of them singletons. A word on this clonotype: Antigen: not known.

The chain couples TRBV7-2 to TRBJ1-1, with D hard to call. Sequences were obtained from PBMCs or a T cell subset sorted from them (not recorded which). This clonotype was sampled from a man aged 18 to 30 who had mild COVID-19 (a few samples of this study predate the infection). Cell type and time point are not known. CDR3 loop: CASSPRFGNTEAFF. The DNA of the CDR3 is TGTGCCAGCAGCCCCCGATTTGGCAACACTGAAGCTTTCTTT.